What follows are 9 T cell receptor beta chains derived from one specimen sequenced in a study of control samples from healthy donors and cancer patients. The method was immunoSEQ multiplex PCR; TCRdb's version includes in-frame clones alone and lacks a portion of them. The sample contains around 100,000 clones, roughly nine tenths of which appear only once. The material sequenced was blood. The source is a woman aged 45-59 years in good health.

This chain's CDR3 is CASSFGTSIETQYF. In DNA form, the CDR3 reads TGTGCCAGCAGTTTTGGGACTAGTATAGAGACCCAGTACTTC. The chain employs TRBV6-2 or TRBV6-3 and TRBJ2-5, with TRBD2 identical over 8 bases. The germline CDR1 and CDR2 sequences are MNHEY and SVGEGT. With 4 bases clipped from V and 4 bases from J, the junction kept 5 bases outside the gene matches. CDR3 length: 14 amino acids.

The chain has TRBV29-1 and TRBJ2-5; D could derive from TRBD1 or TRBD2 (5 bases each). The CDR3 has 11 residues. Germline loops: CDR1 SQVTM, CDR2 ANQGSEA. V gave up 8 bases and J gave up 9 bases, with 16 bases separating them. CDR3 nucleotides: TGCAGCTCCCGAGGACGAGGGGCCCAGTACTTC. As protein: CSSRGRGAQYF.

Here the CDR3 reads CASSFPGLRPYTF. CDR3 coding DNA: TGTGCCAGCAGCTTCCCGGGGCTTCGTCCCTACACCTTC. The rearrangement links TRBV7-2 to TRBJ1-2; weak D call: TRBD1 (5 bases). V was clipped by 3 bases and J by 10 bases, with 15 bases between them. The germline CDR1 and CDR2 sequences are SGHTA and FQGNSA. The CDR3 is 13 residues long. The variable domain in full, completed from reference TRBV7-2 and TRBJ1-2, reads GAGVSQSPSNKVTEKGKDVELRCDPISGHTALYWYRQSLGQGLEFLIYFQGNSAPDKSGLPSDRFSAERTGGSVSTLTIQRTQQEDSAVYLCASSFPGLRPYTFGSGTRLTVV.

In DNA, the CDR3 is TGTGCCAGCAGGGGGACTAGCGGGAGAGGGGCGAACACCGGGGAGCTGTTTTTT. As protein: CASRGTSGRGANTGELFF. V gene TRBV9 combines with J gene TRBJ2-2, with 14 bases fitting TRBD2. The CDR3 extends over 18 amino acids. J lost 0 bases, V lost 5 bases, and 6 bases had no gene match. Germline-derived CDR1 and CDR2 are SGDLS and YYNGEE.

The gene calls are TRBV25-1 and TRBJ1-2, with D possibly matching TRBD1 (6 bases). CDR1 and CDR2 from the germline V gene are MGHDK and SYGVNS. This CDR3 comprises 12 residues. V lost 9 bases to trimming and J lost 4 bases, with 12 bases between them. CDR3 coding DNA: TGTGCCAGTTCAAAGGGGGGCTATGGCTACACCTTC. Residues: CASSKGGYGYTF.

The V call is TRBV5-1, the J call TRBJ1-1; D gene unclear. The V gene's germline CDR1 is SGHRS and CDR2 YFSETQ. This CDR3 has 14 amino acids. Trimming left V 4 bases short and J 3 bases short, with 13 bases between. The DNA for the CDR3 is TGCGCCAGCAGCCAGGATGGACTCTACACTGAAGCTTTCTTT. The encoded protein is CASSQDGLYTEAFF.

CDR3 bases: TGTGCCTGGAGTCCGTTAGGCAATCAGCCCCAGCATTTT. It is translated as CAWSPLGNQPQHF. J is TRBJ1-5 and V is TRBV30, with D unclear. Trimming took 2 bases from V and 2 from J, leaving 7 bases between them. Per the germline V gene, CDR1 is GTSNPN and CDR2 is SVGIG (reference sequence). This CDR3 contains 13 residues.

The rearrangement links TRBV28 to TRBJ1-6; 7 nucleotides line up with TRBD1. Germline V CDR1 and CDR2: MDHEN, SYDVKM. The length of the CDR3 is 16 residues. V lost 6 bases and J lost 10; bases outside the gene matches: 15. The CDR3 nucleotides read TGTGCCAGCAGCTCCTCTGCCAGGGGGGCATTATCACCCCTCCACTTT. Its protein is CASSSSARGALSPLHF.

The gene calls are TRBV30 and TRBJ2-3; no firm D call. V was shortened by 0 bases and J by 0 bases, with 16 bases between the two germline ends. CDR3 length: 17 amino acids. In germline, CDR1 is GTSNPN, CDR2 SVGIG (reference sequence). The CDR3 here is CAWSVWTITTSTDTQYF. The CDR3 nucleotides are TGTGCCTGGAGTGTCTGGACGATCACGACTAGCACAGATACGCAGTATTTT.